This record concerns one T cell receptor beta chain sequence. Its antigen target is currently unknown. Base qualities are not recorded, but no much larger clone differs from it by a single base. This entry comes from a study of blood T cell repertoires in COVID-19 (dated by TCRdb to 2018 to 2021). For the study in its entirety: Samples covering the acute and convalescent phases of COVID-19 were provided by collaborators in the United States, Italy and Spain. The prospective study material was composed of cDNA or gDNA derived from T cells, B-cell-depleted T cells, or PBMCs. Subjects who had been exposed to COVID-19, were actively infected with it, or had recovered from it provided the deeply sampled blood TCRbeta repertoires that made up the dataset. A freely available public database, intended as a resource for researchers studying the immune response to SARS-CoV-2, is where the repertoires were released. The samples were drawn from two sources: the first 160 participants of the ongoing ImmuneRACE study, and approximately 1,300 subjects contributed by 6 global collaborators. Sample metadata almost always included a de-identified subject ID, COVID-19 status, age in years and sex. HLA class I and class II types, where available, came from metadata supplied by the sample provider rather than from assay-based typing. The study at large found these results: How much clinical and demographic metadata was included differed by source and by participant, and the metadata was provided uncurated.

TCRbeta CDR3 regions were amplified from genomic DNA by means of the immunoSEQ Assay, a bias-controlled multiplex PCR. Turning to the authors' computational methods: The number of nucleated cells in each sample was estimated from the amplification of reference gene primers within the assay. Sequence reads were collapsed and filtered to measure the absolute abundance of every unique TCRbeta CDR3 rearrangement. For each sample, productive Simpson clonality was calculated as the square root of Simpson's diversity index over productive rearrangements. TCRdb's version of the immuneACCESS table is confined to in-frame rearrangements and falls short of the full clone set. An unresolved V gene accounts for under half of the shortfall where checked; the remainder is of unknown origin. V and J calls and clone size follow that table, whereas D and trimming were derived from the DNA. The sample contains about 150,000 clones, roughly 90% of them found a single time. 0.5% to 0.65% of the sample rests with the top ten.

The collaborating institutions used their own protocols to collect whole blood in K2EDTA tubes. For TCRbeta analysis, collaborators shipped samples in one of three forms: frozen whole blood, isolated PBMCs, or DNA extracted from either of those sample types. The CDR3 measures 13 amino acids from cysteine to phenylalanine. Only the CDR3 DNA is retained, 39 bases long and in frame from the first base. Looking up the germline V gene yields CDR1 SGHVS and CDR2 FQNEAQ. V drops 3 bases and J drops 4 bases, leaving 7 bases in between. The sequence joins TRBV7-8 to TRBJ1-3; TRBD1 is a weak D gene call, 5 bases matching. The receptor comes from a man between 45 and 60 years old with acute or convalescent COVID-19. The sample taken for sequencing was peripheral blood. The DNA reads TGTGCCAGCAGCTTGGGGGGGGGAAACACCATATATTTT. This yields the protein CASSLGGGNTIYF.